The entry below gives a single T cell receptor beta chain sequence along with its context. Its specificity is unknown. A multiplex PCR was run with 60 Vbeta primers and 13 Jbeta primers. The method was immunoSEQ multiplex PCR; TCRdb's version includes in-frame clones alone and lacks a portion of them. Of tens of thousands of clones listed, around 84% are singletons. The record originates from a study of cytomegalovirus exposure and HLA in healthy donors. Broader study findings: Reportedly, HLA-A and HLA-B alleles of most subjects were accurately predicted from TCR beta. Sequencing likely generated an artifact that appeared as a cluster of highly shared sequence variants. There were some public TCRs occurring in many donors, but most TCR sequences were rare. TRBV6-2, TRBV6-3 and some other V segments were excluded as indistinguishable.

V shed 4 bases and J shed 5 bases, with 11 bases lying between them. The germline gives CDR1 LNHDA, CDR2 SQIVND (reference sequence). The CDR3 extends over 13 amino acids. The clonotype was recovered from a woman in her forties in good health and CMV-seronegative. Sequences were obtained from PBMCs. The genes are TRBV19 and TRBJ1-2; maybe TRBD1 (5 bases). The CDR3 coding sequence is TGTGCCAGTAGTACCTTGACAGATTATGGCTACACCTTC. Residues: CASSTLTDYGYTF.